This is a list of T cell receptor beta chains from one sample in a study of T cell responses to AZD1222 COVID-19 vaccine. This table comes from immunoSEQ multiplex PCR, and its TCRdb copy is limited to in-frame clones, with some not included. This table has 100,000 to 150,000 clones, about 90% appearing once. The material was peripheral blood, obtained on day 0 of MenACWY control vaccination. The receptors shown here come from an adult in good health. Each CDR3 is given with its conserved first and last residue. The D gene is left open where the match is weak. Some rows have no size entry. The others give once, few or many, or a class for an expanded clone.

J: TRBJ1-3; V: TRBV18; size: .; D: .; DNA: TGTGCCAGCTCCCCCACAGGGAGTTTAAACACCATATATTTT; CDR3: CASSPTGSLNTIYF
J: TRBJ1-2; V: TRBV11-2; size: .; D: .; DNA: TGTGCCAGCAGCTTAGATGGCCAGTCGACGAGGGGCTACACCTTC; CDR3: CASSLDGQSTRGYTF
J: TRBJ2-7; V: TRBV18; size: .; D: TRBD2; DNA: TGTGCCAGCTCTCCAACGCAGACTAGCGGGACCTACGAGCAGTACTTC; CDR3: CASSPTQTSGTYEQYF
J: TRBJ2-4; V: TRBV6-5; size: .; D: TRBD1; DNA: TGTGCCAGCAGTTACGGTACAGGGGGCCGGATGGACATTCAGTACTTC; CDR3: CASSYGTGGRMDIQYF
J: TRBJ2-2; V: TRBV4-1; size: .; D: TRBD1; DNA: TGCGCCAGCAGCCAAGGAAGTCTATCAGGGGGCACCGGGGAGCTGTTTTTT; CDR3: CASSQGSLSGGTGELFF
J: TRBJ1-4; V: TRBV28; size: .; D: TRBD1; DNA: TGTGCCAGTAGCCGGGACAGAAATGAAAAACTGTTTTTT; CDR3: CASSRDRNEKLFF
J: TRBJ2-3; V: TRBV19; size: .; D: TRBD2; DNA: TGTGCCAGTAGTATTATGGCTAGCGGAAGCACAGATACGCAGTATTTT; CDR3: CASSIMASGSTDTQYF
J: TRBJ2-7; V: TRBV5-6; size: few; D: .; DNA: TGTGCCAGCAGCCTCGGGGGACTTTGGGCCTACGAGCAGTACTTC; CDR3: CASSLGGLWAYEQYF
J: TRBJ2-2; V: TRBV29-1; size: .; D: TRBD2; DNA: TGCAGCGTTGTGGGGACTAGCGGGGTCGCGAACACCGGGGAGCTGTTTTTT; CDR3: CSVVGTSGVANTGELFF
J: TRBJ2-6; V: TRBV30; size: .; D: .; DNA: TGTGCCTGGAGTGGTCAGGGGAGCTCTGGGGCCAACGTCCTGACTTTC; CDR3: CAWSGQGSSGANVLTF
J: TRBJ2-3; V: TRBV9; size: .; D: .; DNA: TGTGCCAGCAGCACAAGACGGGCAGGGAGCACAGATACGCAGTATTTT; CDR3: CASSTRRAGSTDTQYF
J: TRBJ2-5; V: TRBV28; size: .; D: TRBD1; DNA: TGTGCCAGCAGTCCCTCGCAGGGGGCGATCGGAAGAGAGACCCAGTACTTC; CDR3: CASSPSQGAIGRETQYF
J: TRBJ2-1; V: TRBV28; size: .; D: TRBD2; DNA: TGTGCCAGCAGGCCCGGGGTAGCGGGAGGTTACAATGAGCAGTTCTTC; CDR3: CASRPGVAGGYNEQFF
J: TRBJ2-3; V: TRBV10-3; size: .; D: .; DNA: TGTGCCATCGGCTCGGCGGTTGGGGATACGCAGTATTTT; CDR3: CAIGSAVGDTQYF
J: TRBJ1-5; V: TRBV24-1; size: .; D: TRBD1; DNA: TGTGCCACCAGTGATGTGACAGGGGGCAATCAGCCCCAGCATTTT; CDR3: CATSDVTGGNQPQHF
J: TRBJ2-7; V: TRBV7-2; size: .; D: .; DNA: TGTGCCAGCAACCCCGGTGGGGGCATCACCTACGAGCAGTACTTC; CDR3: CASNPGGGITYEQYF
J: TRBJ1-2; V: TRBV6-2/TRBV6-3; size: .; D: .; DNA: TGTGCCAGCAGTTACTCCGGGGGGGATGGCTACACCTTC; CDR3: CASSYSGGDGYTF
J: TRBJ1-4; V: TRBV3-1/TRBV3-2; size: .; D: TRBD1; DNA: TGTGCCAGCGGTGACAGGGCCCCGGTGAGGGAACTGTTTTTT; CDR3: CASGDRAPVRELFF
J: TRBJ2-2; V: TRBV11-2; size: .; D: .; DNA: TGTGCCAGCAGCTTAGATTCGGTCGAAGCAATAGCCGGGGAGCTGTTTTTT; CDR3: CASSLDSVEAIAGELFF
J: TRBJ2-1; V: TRBV19; size: once; D: .; DNA: TGTGCCAGTAGTATAGATCTATTGGGGGGAGAGCAGTTCTTC; CDR3: CASSIDLLGGEQFF
J: TRBJ2-1; V: TRBV4-1; size: once; D: .; DNA: TGCGCCAGCAGCCAAGAGCGGTCCTACAATGAGCAGTTCTTC; CDR3: CASSQERSYNEQFF
J: TRBJ1-4; V: TRBV5-4; size: once; D: .; DNA: TGTGCCAGCAGCGTGGGAGGCACGACTAATGAAAAACTGTTTTTT; CDR3: CASSVGGTTNEKLFF
J: TRBJ2-7; V: TRBV19; size: .; D: .; DNA: TGTGCCAGTAGTTCGGAGACTAGGGGGTCCTACGAGCAGTACTTC; CDR3: CASSSETRGSYEQYF
J: TRBJ1-6; V: TRBV15; size: .; D: TRBD1; DNA: TGTGCCACCAGCAGACGGGGACAGGGCGAGGGGTCACCCCTCCACTTT; CDR3: CATSRRGQGEGSPLHF
J: TRBJ1-4; V: TRBV15; size: .; D: .; DNA: TGTGCCACCAGCAGAGAGCGAGGGGGAGGTCCTAATGAAAAACTGTTTTTT; CDR3: CATSRERGGGPNEKLFF
J: TRBJ2-3; V: TRBV30; size: .; D: TRBD2; DNA: TGTGCCTGGAGTGACGGGACTAGCGGGTACTACACAGATACGCAGTATTTT; CDR3: CAWSDGTSGYYTDTQYF
J: TRBJ1-6; V: TRBV12-2; size: .; D: .; DNA: TGTGCAAGTCGGACAACAGGGAAGGATAGTAATTCACCCCTCCACTTT; CDR3: CASRTTGKDSNSPLHF
J: TRBJ2-2; V: TRBV7-3; size: .; D: .; DNA: TGTGCCAGCAATCCTCAGGGCGAGAACACCGGGGAGCTGTTTTTT; CDR3: CASNPQGENTGELFF
J: TRBJ1-3; V: TRBV28; size: .; D: .; DNA: TGTGCCAGCAGTCCCGCTCGGACAGTCTCGGGAAACACCATATATTTT; CDR3: CASSPARTVSGNTIYF
J: TRBJ1-5; V: TRBV5-1; size: .; D: TRBD1; DNA: TGCGCCAGCAGCCGAGCCGGGACAGGAGGCGAGCCCCAGCATTTT; CDR3: CASSRAGTGGEPQHF
J: TRBJ2-3; V: TRBV19; size: .; D: TRBD1; DNA: TGTGCCAGTAGTACCAGACAGGGGGTCACGATACCAGATACGCAGTATTTT; CDR3: CASSTRQGVTIPDTQYF
J: TRBJ1-6; V: TRBV7-9; size: once; D: .; DNA: TGTGCCAGCAGCTTGGCCAAGGATAATTCACCCCTCCACTTT; CDR3: CASSLAKDNSPLHF
J: TRBJ2-2; V: TRBV12-3/TRBV12-4; size: few; D: .; DNA: TGTGCCAGCAAGCACCTGGGGACCGGGGAGCTGTTTTTT; CDR3: CASKHLGTGELFF
J: TRBJ1-2; V: TRBV5-6; size: .; D: .; DNA: TGTGCCAGCAGCAAATTTCAGGGCGGCTACACCTTC; CDR3: CASSKFQGGYTF
J: TRBJ2-2; V: TRBV11-2; size: .; D: .; DNA: TGTGCCAGCAGCTTGCTACTAACGAACACCGGGGAGCTGTTTTTT; CDR3: CASSLLLTNTGELFF
J: TRBJ2-1; V: TRBV24-1; size: .; D: TRBD2; DNA: TGTGCCACCAGTGATCCCCGGACTAGCGGGACGGGAGGTGAGCAGTTCTTC; CDR3: CATSDPRTSGTGGEQFF
J: TRBJ1-1; V: TRBV3-1/TRBV3-2; size: .; D: .; DNA: TGTGCCAGCAGCCCATCAGGATCCCGGGTGAACACTGAAGCTTTCTTT; CDR3: CASSPSGSRVNTEAFF
J: TRBJ2-2; V: TRBV7-7; size: .; D: TRBD1; DNA: TGTGCCAGCAGCTTGGCTCGACAGGGGCCCACCGGGGAGCTGTTTTTT; CDR3: CASSLARQGPTGELFF
J: TRBJ2-1; V: TRBV5-1; size: .; D: TRBD1; DNA: TGCGCCAGCAGCTTGGGACCGGGACAGGGAAATGAGCAGTTCTTC; CDR3: CASSLGPGQGNEQFF
J: TRBJ2-5; V: TRBV28; size: .; D: .; DNA: TGTGCCAGCAGTTTCGGTTCAATGGGATGGGAGACCCAGTACTTC; CDR3: CASSFGSMGWETQYF
J: TRBJ1-2; V: TRBV19; size: few; D: TRBD1; DNA: TGTGCCAGTAGTATAGAGACCGGGACAGGGGCGCGCAACTATGGCTACACCTTC; CDR3: CASSIETGTGARNYGYTF
J: TRBJ1-1; V: TRBV6-5; size: once; D: .; DNA: TGTGCCAGCAGTTTGCCAGGGGCCATGAACACTGAAGCTTTCTTT; CDR3: CASSLPGAMNTEAFF
J: TRBJ2-1; V: TRBV4-1; size: .; D: TRBD1; DNA: TGCGCCAGCAGCGACCGGGACAGAACCTACAATGAGCAGTTCTTC; CDR3: CASSDRDRTYNEQFF
J: TRBJ1-1; V: TRBV5-3; size: once; D: .; DNA: TGTGCCAGAAGCTTCCGCAGGGCGAACACTGAAGCTTTCTTT; CDR3: CARSFRRANTEAFF
J: TRBJ2-7; V: TRBV28; size: .; D: .; DNA: TGTGGTTCTGCCGAAAGCGAGAAATCCTACGAGCAGTACTTC; CDR3: CGSAESEKSYEQYF
J: TRBJ2-7; V: TRBV30; size: .; D: .; DNA: TGTGCCTGGAGGCGAGACCCCAGCTCCTACGAGCAGTACTTC; CDR3: CAWRRDPSSYEQYF
J: TRBJ1-1; V: TRBV7-2; size: few; D: TRBD1; DNA: TGTGCCAGCAGCCCACAGGGGGTTGAGTACACTGAAGCTTTCTTT; CDR3: CASSPQGVEYTEAFF
J: TRBJ1-2; V: TRBV11-2; size: few; D: TRBD1; DNA: TGTGCCAGCAGCTTGCGTCCGACAGGGGATGTGTCTGATGGCTACACCTTC; CDR3: CASSLRPTGDVSDGYTF
J: TRBJ1-6; V: TRBV18; size: .; D: .; DNA: TGTGCCAGCTCACCGCAACAAGCCGATTCACCCCTCCACTTT; CDR3: CASSPQQADSPLHF
J: TRBJ2-5; V: TRBV7-9; size: .; D: .; DNA: TGTGCCAGCACCCAGGTGGGCGGAATGGGAGAGACCCAGTACTTC; CDR3: CASTQVGGMGETQYF
J: TRBJ2-7; V: TRBV5-1; size: .; D: TRBD1; DNA: TGCGCCAGCAGCCAGGGACAGGTCTTCTACGAGCAGTACTTC; CDR3: CASSQGQVFYEQYF
J: TRBJ1-1; V: TRBV27; size: .; D: .; DNA: TGTGCCAGCAGTTTATGGAGGCCCGCGACTATGAACACTGAAGCTTTCTTT; CDR3: CASSLWRPATMNTEAFF